These 8 T cell receptor beta chains share one sample of origin, sequenced in a study of CD8+CD57+ T cells in acquired aplastic anemia. Genomic DNA templated the TCR beta VDJ and CDR3 profiling. TCRdb itself ran the reads through MiXCR, one entry per CDR3 protein. This sample has 55,000 to 80,000 distinct CDR3 sequences; 50% to 55% occur once, and the top ten carry about 8.5%. The sequencing sample was made of sorted CD4+, CD8+, or CD8+CD57+ T cells (not recorded which) from PBMCs. All receptors come from a human donor in good health, serving as a control.

This clonotype was picked up many times. This chain joins TRBV2 and TRBJ2-6; D tentatively fits TRBD1 or TRBD2 (5 bases each). This CDR3 is 18 amino acids long. V was trimmed by 5 bases and J by 1 base, leaving 18 bases between them. In germline, CDR1 is SNHLY, CDR2 FYNNEI. The CDR3 sequence is CASSTPGRLESGANVLTF. DNA of the CDR3: TGTGCCAGCAGTACTCCGGGACGATTAGAATCTGGGGCCAACGTCCTGACTTTC.

The chain combines TRBV2 with TRBJ2-1; 13 positions agree with TRBD2. The CDR3 consists of 16 residues. The germline gives CDR1 SNHLY, CDR2 FYNNEI. Trimming cost V 3 bases and J 5 bases; bases outside gene matches: 4. The chain's CDR3 is CASSDRLAGGHNEQFF. In DNA, the CDR3 is TGTGCCAGCAGTGATAGACTAGCGGGGGGCCACAATGAGCAGTTCTTC.

This clonotype was found once. One end of the junction fails to match germline, which may point to a read error. The CDR3 sequence: CSARDPTGGSYEQHF. The CDR3 nucleotides read TGCAGTGCTAGAGATCCTACAGGGGGCTCCTACGAGCAGCACTTC. The chain carries TRBV20-1 and TRBJ2-7; 9 bases map to TRBD1. Per germline, CDR1 DFQATT and CDR2 SNEGSKA (reference sequence). CDR3 length: 15 residues.

A single count supports this clonotype. The junction departs from the called germline gene at one end, perhaps through a read error. The V call is TRBV2, the J call TRBJ2-7; D unclear. Germline V gives CDR1 SNHLY, CDR2 FYNNEI. The CDR3 totals 14 residues. The CDR3 DNA is TGTGCCAGCAGTGACCAGTTTCGATCCTACGAACAGTACTTC. Amino acid sequence: CASSDQFRSYEQYF. The variable domain in full, with the rest retrieved from reference TRBV2 and TRBJ2-7, is EPEVTQTPSHQVTQMGQEVILRCVPISNHLYFYWYRQILGQKVEFLVSFYNNEISEKSEIFDDQFSVERPDGSNFTLKIRSTKLEDSAMYFCASSDQFRSYEQYFGPGTRLTVT.

V gene TRBV7-2 combines with J gene TRBJ1-6; maybe TRBD1 (5 bases). Germline CDR1 is SGHTA and CDR2 is FQGNSA. This CDR3 has 13 residues. The V and J ends lost 6 bases and 14 bases respectively, with 17 bases between them. The DNA for the CDR3 is TGTGCCAGCAGTACACTGTACAGGAACTCCCTCCACTTT. This gives the protein CASSTLYRNSLHF.

V and J are TRBV6-2 or TRBV6-3 and TRBJ2-3, with no clear D. This CDR3 is 15 amino acids long. Germline V CDR1 and CDR2: MNHEY, SVGEGT. Trimming pared 0 bases from V and 3 bases from J, leaving 10 bases between. This chain's CDR3 is CASSYSFSGTDTQYF. The CDR3 coding sequence is TGTGCCAGCAGTTACTCTTTCTCGGGTACAGATACGCAGTATTTT.

For this clonotype: It may be a read error: a sequence one base away is much more abundant. V is TRBV30 and J is TRBJ2-3; TRBD2 is a possible D gene (6 bases). This CDR3 has 13 amino acids. Trimming shortened V by 5 bases and J by 0 bases, and 9 bases separated the two germline ends. Germline V gene lookup returns CDR1 GTSNPN and CDR2 SVGIG (reference sequence). The CDR3 region is CAWVAASTDTQYF. The DNA for the CDR3 is TGTGCCTGGGTAGCGGCGAGCACAGATACGCAGTATTTT.

V and J are TRBV24-1 and TRBJ2-3; D might be TRBD2 (5 bases). Per the germline V gene, CDR1 is KGHDR and CDR2 is SFDVKD. The V end was cut by 9 bases, the J end by 0 bases, with 6 bases between. CDR3 length equals 12 residues. For the CDR3, the DNA is TGTGCCACCGGGAGCAGCACAGATACGCAGTATTTT. The encoded protein is CATGSSTDTQYF.